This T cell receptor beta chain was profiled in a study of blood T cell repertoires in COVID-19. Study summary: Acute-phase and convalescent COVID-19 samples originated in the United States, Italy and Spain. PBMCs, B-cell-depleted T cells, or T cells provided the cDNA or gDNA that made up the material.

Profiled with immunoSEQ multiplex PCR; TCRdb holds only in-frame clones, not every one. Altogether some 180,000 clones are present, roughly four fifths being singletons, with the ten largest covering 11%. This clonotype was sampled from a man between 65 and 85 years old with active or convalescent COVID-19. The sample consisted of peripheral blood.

The CDR3 loop is CASSQGVRTEAFF. In DNA form, the CDR3 reads TGTGCCAGTAGTCAGGGGGTACGCACTGAAGCTTTCTTT. This chain links TRBV19 with TRBJ1-1; 7 bases match TRBD1. The germline V gene encodes CDR1 LNHDA and CDR2 SQIVND (reference sequence). J was trimmed by 4 bases and V by 5 bases; bases with no gene match: 4. This CDR3 spans 13 amino acids.